The clone carrying this T cell receptor beta chain was observed once. The antigen is unknown. The sample comes from a study of graft-versus-host responses after intestinal transplantation. Data came from immunoSEQ multiplex PCR; TCRdb stores just in-frame clones and leaves some out. The data show about 64,000 clones, over 90% seen once. The germline V gene has CDR1 SNHLY and CDR2 FYNNEI. V was clipped by 4 bases and J by 7 bases, with 14 bases between them. This CDR3 spans 14 amino acids. The TCR sequence derives from a human donor who was the organ donor for an intestinal transplant. V and J are TRBV2 and TRBJ2-1; maybe TRBD2 (6 bases). The sample in question was unstimulated CD8+ T cells sorted from spleen or lymph node cells, obtained before transplant. The CDR3 sequence is CASSASGWSNEQFF. The CDR3 nucleotides are TGTGCCAGCAGTGCCAGCGGGTGGTCGAATGAGCAGTTCTTC.